The 5 T cell receptor beta chains below come from one sample, sequenced in a study of monozygotic twins with inflammatory bowel disease. TCRdb reworked the 5' RACE reads into one entry per CDR3 protein, no DNA. The sample table sets out about 380,000 distinct CDR3 sequences. The sequencing input was blood. All receptors come from a human donor with ulcerative colitis or Crohn's disease, or a healthy co-twin of an affected twin (not recorded which).

The rearrangement links TRBV5-1 to TRBJ1-2. The CDR3 has 14 residues. CDR1 is SGHRS and CDR2 is YFSETQ in the germline V gene. The CDR3 protein is CASSLRRQSYGYTF. The full variable domain, in which reference TRBV5-1 and TRBJ1-2 provide the parts outside the CDR3, is KAGVTQTPRYLIKTRGQQVTLSCSPISGHRSVSWYQQTPGQGLQFLFEYFSETQRNKGNFPGRFSGRQFSNSRSEMNVSTLELGDSALYLCASSLRRQSYGYTFGSGTRLTVV.

This rearrangement joins TRBV5-5 to TRBJ1-1; TCRdb selects TRBD1, and the lack of DNA leaves this call unchecked. Looked up from germline, CDR1 is SGHKS and CDR2 is YYEKEE (reference sequence). The CDR3 extends over 15 amino acids. The chain's CDR3 is CASSFSPRENTEAFF.

The chain combines TRBV7-9 with TRBJ1-4; TCRdb reports TRBD1, a call that lacks DNA to check it against. The CDR3 runs 13 residues. The germline gives CDR1 SEHNR, CDR2 FQNEAQ (reference sequence). CDR3 amino acids: CASSYRVDEKLFF.

Here the CDR3 reads CASSFDSYEQYF. This sequence joins TRBV7-9 and TRBJ2-7; lacking DNA, the TRBD1 call made by TCRdb goes unchecked. The CDR3 totals 12 residues. Germline V gene lookup returns CDR1 SEHNR and CDR2 FQNEAQ (reference sequence).

The rearrangement joins TRBV6-1 to TRBJ2-7; as DNA is missing, the TRBD1 call by TCRdb cannot be tested. CDR3 length: 15 amino acids. Germline loops: CDR1 MNHNS, CDR2 SASEGT. The CDR3 here is CASSHTRTASYEQYF.